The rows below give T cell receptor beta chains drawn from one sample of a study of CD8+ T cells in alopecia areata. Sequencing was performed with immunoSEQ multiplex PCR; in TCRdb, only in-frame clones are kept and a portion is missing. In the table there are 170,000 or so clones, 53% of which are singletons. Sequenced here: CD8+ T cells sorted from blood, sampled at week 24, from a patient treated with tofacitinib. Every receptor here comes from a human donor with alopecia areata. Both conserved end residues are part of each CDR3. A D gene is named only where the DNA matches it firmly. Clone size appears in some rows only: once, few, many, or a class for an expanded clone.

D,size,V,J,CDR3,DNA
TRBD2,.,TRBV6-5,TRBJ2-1,CASTNGGGGRNEQFF,TGTGCCAGCACCAACGGCGGGGGGGGCCGGAATGAGCAGTTCTTC
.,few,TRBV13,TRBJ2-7,CASSLGSVTYEQYF,TGTGCCAGCAGCTTAGGGTCAGTCACCTACGAGCAGTACTTC
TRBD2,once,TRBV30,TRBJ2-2,CAWSVRGEGGELFF,TGTGCCTGGAGTGTACGAGGGGAGGGCGGGGAGCTGTTTTTT
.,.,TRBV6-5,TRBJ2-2,CASSYSGTGELFF,TGTGCCAGCAGTTACAGCGGCACCGGGGAGCTGTTTTTT
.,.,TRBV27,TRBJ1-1,CASSYLEDTEAFF,TGTGCCAGCAGTTACCTAGAGGACACTGAAGCTTTCTTT
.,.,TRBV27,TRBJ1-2,CASSLSMAGVGYTF,TGTGCCAGCAGTTTATCGATGGCAGGGGTAGGGTACACCTTC
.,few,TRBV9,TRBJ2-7,CASSPTRRDEQYF,TGTGCCAGCAGCCCGACCCGACGGGACGAGCAGTACTTC
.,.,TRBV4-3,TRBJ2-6,CASSWGAAVRSGANVLTF,TGCGCCAGCAGCTGGGGGGCGGCAGTCCGCTCTGGGGCCAACGTCCTGACTTTC
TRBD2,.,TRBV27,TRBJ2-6,CASTPAGSGANVLTF,TGTGCCAGCACCCCAGCGGGATCTGGGGCCAACGTCCTGACTTTC
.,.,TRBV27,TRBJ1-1,CASSPISWMNTEAFF,TGTGCCAGCAGTCCGATATCTTGGATGAACACTGAAGCTTTCTTT
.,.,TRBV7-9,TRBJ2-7,CASSSPEVQGTYEQYF,TGTGCCAGCAGCTCACCTGAAGTCCAGGGAACCTACGAGCAGTACTTC
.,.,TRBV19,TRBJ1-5,CASSMKDQPQHF,TGTGCCAGTAGTATGAAGGATCAGCCCCAGCATTTT
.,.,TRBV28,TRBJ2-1,CASSPPTGDLSYNEQFF,TGTGCCAGCAGTCCACCGACAGGTGACCTCTCCTACAATGAGCAGTTCTTC
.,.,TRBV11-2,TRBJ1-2,CASSRPGSGYTF,TGTGCCAGCAGCCGCCCCGGGAGTGGCTACACCTTC
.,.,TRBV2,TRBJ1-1,CASTWGAASNTEAFF,TGTGCCAGCACCTGGGGGGCAGCCTCGAACACTGAAGCTTTCTTT
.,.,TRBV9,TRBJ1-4,CASSLGRTNNEKLFF,TGTGCCAGCAGCCTCGGGAGGACCAATAATGAAAAACTGTTTTTT
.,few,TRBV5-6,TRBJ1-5,CASSSVESSNQPQHF,TGTGCCAGCAGCTCTGTGGAGAGTAGCAATCAGCCCCAGCATTTT
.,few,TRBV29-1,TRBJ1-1,CSVAGQLEAFF,TGCAGCGTTGCAGGACAGTTAGAAGCTTTCTTT
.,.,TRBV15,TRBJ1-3,CATSTLQGLAGNTIYF,TGTGCCACCAGCACACTACAGGGTCTGGCTGGAAACACCATATATTTT
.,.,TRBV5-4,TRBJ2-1,CASSLKASWNEQFF,TGTGCCAGCAGCTTAAAGGCTAGCTGGAATGAGCAGTTCTTC
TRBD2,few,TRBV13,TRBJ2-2,CASSSVAGATLDTGELFF,TGTGCCAGCAGCTCAGTAGCGGGGGCGACCCTCGACACCGGGGAGCTGTTTTTT
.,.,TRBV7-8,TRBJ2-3,CASSLDPFTDTQYF,TGTGCCAGCAGCTTAGACCCCTTCACAGATACGCAGTATTTT
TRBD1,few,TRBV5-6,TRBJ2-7,CASSWGTGERDEQYF,TGTGCCAGCAGTTGGGGGACAGGGGAGCGCGACGAGCAGTACTTC
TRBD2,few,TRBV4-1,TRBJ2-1,CASSQDLLGGGLYNEQFF,TGCGCCAGCAGCCAAGATCTCCTCGGCGGGGGGCTCTACAATGAGCAGTTCTTC
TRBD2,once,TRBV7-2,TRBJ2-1,CASSPWTRGGLESYNEQFF,TGTGCCAGCAGCCCGTGGACGCGGGGGGGGTTGGAGTCCTACAATGAGCAGTTCTTC
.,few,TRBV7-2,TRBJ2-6,CASSLYGQFGANVLTF,TGTGCCAGCAGCCTCTACGGACAGTTTGGGGCCAACGTCCTGACTTTC
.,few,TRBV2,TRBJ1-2,CASSEAQGPPKYGYTF,TGTGCCAGCAGTGAAGCGCAGGGACCCCCGAAGTATGGCTACACCTTC
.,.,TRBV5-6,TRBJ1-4,CASSDQEGLVTNEKLFF,TGTGCCAGCAGCGACCAGGAGGGGCTCGTGACTAATGAAAAACTGTTTTTT
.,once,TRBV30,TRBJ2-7,CAWSGLQGNSYEQYF,TGTGCCTGGAGCGGCCTCCAGGGGAACTCCTACGAGCAGTACTTC
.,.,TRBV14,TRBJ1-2,CASSPGQTTYGYTF,TGTGCCAGCAGCCCCGGACAGACAACCTATGGCTACACCTTC
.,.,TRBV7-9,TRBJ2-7,CASSLDPGTYEQYF,TGTGCCAGCAGCCTCGACCCGGGCACCTACGAGCAGTACTTC
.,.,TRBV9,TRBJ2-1,CASSVGSSYNEQFF,TGTGCCAGCAGCGTAGGGAGCTCCTACAATGAGCAGTTCTTC
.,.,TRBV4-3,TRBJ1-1,CASSRLEGGTEAFF,TGCGCCAGCAGCCGGTTGGAGGGGGGCACTGAAGCTTTCTTT
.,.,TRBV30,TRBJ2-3,CAWSVGDTTDTQYF,TGTGCCTGGAGTGTTGGGGACACTACAGATACGCAGTATTTT
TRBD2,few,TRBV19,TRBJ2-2,CASSPQLASTGELFF,TGTGCCAGTAGTCCGCAACTAGCGTCCACCGGGGAGCTGTTTTTT
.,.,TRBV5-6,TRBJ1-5,CASSPGGGQVLGQPQHF,TGTGCCAGCAGCCCAGGAGGGGGGCAGGTCCTTGGGCAGCCCCAGCATTTT
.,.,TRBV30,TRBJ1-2,CAWKNYGYTF,TGTGCCTGGAAAAACTATGGCTACACCTTC
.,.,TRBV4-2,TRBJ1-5,CASSQESDLEGVVQPQHF,TGTGCCAGCAGCCAAGAGTCGGACTTAGAGGGGGTAGTTCAGCCCCAGCATTTT
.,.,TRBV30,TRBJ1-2,CAWTKIGVNYGYTF,TGTGCCTGGACCAAAATAGGGGTAAACTATGGCTACACCTTC
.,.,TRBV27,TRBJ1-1,CASRSGATSNTEAFF,TGTGCCAGCAGGAGCGGGGCTACATCAAACACTGAAGCTTTCTTT
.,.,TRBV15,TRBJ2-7,CATSAAGHYEQYF,TGTGCCACCAGCGCGGCCGGACACTACGAGCAGTACTTC
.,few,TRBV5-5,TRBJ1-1,CASSARRLTERNTEAFF,TGTGCCAGCAGCGCCCGGAGACTGACAGAAAGGAACACTGAAGCTTTCTTT
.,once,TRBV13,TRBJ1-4,CASSQQGDNEKLFF,TGTGCCAGCAGCCAACAGGGTGATAATGAAAAACTGTTTTTT
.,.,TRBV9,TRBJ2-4,CASSVAEGAAPQYF,TGTGCCAGCAGCGTAGCGGAGGGGGCCGCCCCTCAGTACTTC
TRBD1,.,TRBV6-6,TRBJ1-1,CASRDREAFF,TGTGCCTCCCGGGACAGGGAAGCTTTCTTT
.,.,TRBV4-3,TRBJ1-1,CASSQDWGDGTEAFF,TGCGCCAGCAGCCAAGATTGGGGGGATGGGACTGAAGCTTTCTTT
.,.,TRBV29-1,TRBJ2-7,CSVEDTRDSYEQYF,TGCAGCGTTGAAGATACCCGGGACTCCTACGAGCAGTACTTC
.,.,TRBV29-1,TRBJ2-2,CSVYVLARNTGELFF,TGCAGCGTTTACGTACTAGCCCGTAACACCGGGGAGCTGTTTTTT
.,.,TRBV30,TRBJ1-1,CAWSPGARTEAFF,TGTGCCTGGAGTCCGGGGGCACGGACTGAAGCTTTCTTT
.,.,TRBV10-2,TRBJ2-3,CASGGDTQYF,TGCGCCAGCGGCGGAGATACGCAGTATTTT
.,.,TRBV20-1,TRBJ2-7,CSAAANEQYF,TGCAGTGCTGCCGCCAACGAGCAGTACTTC
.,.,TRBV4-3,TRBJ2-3,CASSQDLATNTDTQYF,TGCGCCAGCAGCCAAGATCTTGCGACTAACACAGATACGCAGTATTTT
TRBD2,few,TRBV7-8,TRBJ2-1,CASSLGSSGGNEQFF,TGTGCCAGCAGCTTAGGGTCTAGCGGGGGGAATGAGCAGTTCTTC
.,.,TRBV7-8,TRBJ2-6,CASSSDGISGANVLTF,TGTGCCAGCAGCTCTGACGGAATCTCTGGGGCCAACGTCCTGACTTTC
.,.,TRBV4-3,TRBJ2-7,CASSQDFPGLPYEQYF,TGCGCCAGCAGCCAAGATTTCCCGGGGCTTCCCTACGAGCAGTACTTC
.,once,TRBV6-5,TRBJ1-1,CASSYLGAGNTEAFF,TGTGCCAGCAGTTACCTCGGGGCGGGGAACACTGAAGCTTTCTTT
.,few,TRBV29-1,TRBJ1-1,CSVAGSEAFF,TGCAGCGTTGCTGGCTCTGAAGCTTTCTTT
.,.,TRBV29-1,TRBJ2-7,CSVVGPNYEQYF,TGCAGCGTTGTAGGACCCAACTACGAGCAGTACTTC
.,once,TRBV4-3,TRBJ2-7,CASSQDIAGGSYEQYF,TGCGCCAGCAGCCAAGATATCGCTGGGGGCTCCTACGAGCAGTACTTC